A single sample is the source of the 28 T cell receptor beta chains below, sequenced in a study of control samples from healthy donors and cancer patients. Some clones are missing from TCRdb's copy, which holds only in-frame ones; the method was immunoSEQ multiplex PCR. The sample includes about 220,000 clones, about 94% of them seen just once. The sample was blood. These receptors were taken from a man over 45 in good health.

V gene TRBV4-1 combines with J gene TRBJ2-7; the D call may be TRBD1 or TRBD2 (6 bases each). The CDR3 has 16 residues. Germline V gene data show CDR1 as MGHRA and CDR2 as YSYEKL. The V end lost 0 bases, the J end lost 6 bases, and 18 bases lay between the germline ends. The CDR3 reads CASSQDGGRVFAEQYF. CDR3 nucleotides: TGCGCCAGCAGCCAAGACGGGGGCAGGGTTTTTGCCGAGCAGTACTTC.

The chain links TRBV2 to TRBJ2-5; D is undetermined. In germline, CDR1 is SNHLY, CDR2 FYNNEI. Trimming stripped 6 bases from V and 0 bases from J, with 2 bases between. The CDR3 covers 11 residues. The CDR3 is CASSDQETQYF. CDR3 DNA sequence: TGTGCCAGCAGCGACCAAGAGACCCAGTACTTC.

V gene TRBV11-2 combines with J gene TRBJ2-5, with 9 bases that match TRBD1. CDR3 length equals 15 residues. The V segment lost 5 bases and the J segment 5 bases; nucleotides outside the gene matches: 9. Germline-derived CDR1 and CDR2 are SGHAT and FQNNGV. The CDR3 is CASSPDGTGLETQYF. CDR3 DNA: TGTGCCAGCAGCCCAGACGGGACAGGGCTGGAGACCCAGTACTTC.

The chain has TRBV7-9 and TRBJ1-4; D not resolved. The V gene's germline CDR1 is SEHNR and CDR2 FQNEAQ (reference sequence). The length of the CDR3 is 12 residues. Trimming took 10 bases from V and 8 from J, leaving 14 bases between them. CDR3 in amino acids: CATTMRQEKLFF. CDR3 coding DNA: TGTGCCACCACAATGCGGCAGGAAAAACTGTTTTTT.

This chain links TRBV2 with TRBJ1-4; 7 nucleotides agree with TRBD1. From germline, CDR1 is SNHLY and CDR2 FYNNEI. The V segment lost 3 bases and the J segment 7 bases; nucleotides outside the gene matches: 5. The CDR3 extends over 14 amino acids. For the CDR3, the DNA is TGTGCCAGCAGTGATGAACAGGGGAGTGAAAAACTGTTTTTT. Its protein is CASSDEQGSEKLFF.

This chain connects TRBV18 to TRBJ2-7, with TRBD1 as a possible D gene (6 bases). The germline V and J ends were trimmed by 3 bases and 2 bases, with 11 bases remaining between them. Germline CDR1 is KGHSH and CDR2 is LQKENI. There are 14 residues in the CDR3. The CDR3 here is CASSPETGTYEQYF. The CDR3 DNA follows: TGTGCCAGCTCACCCGAGACAGGTACCTACGAGCAGTACTTC. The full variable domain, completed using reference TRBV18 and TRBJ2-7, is NAGVMQNPRHLVRRRGQEARLRCSPMKGHSHVYWYRQLPEEGLKFMVYLQKENIIDESGMPKERFSAEFPKEGPSILRIQQVVRGDSAAYFCASSPETGTYEQYFGPGTRLTVT.

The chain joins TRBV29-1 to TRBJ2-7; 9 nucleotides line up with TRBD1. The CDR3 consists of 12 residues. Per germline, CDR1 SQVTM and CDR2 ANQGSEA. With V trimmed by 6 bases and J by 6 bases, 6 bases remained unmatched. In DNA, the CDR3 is TGCAGCGTAGTTCACAGGGGGCGCGAGCAGTACTTC. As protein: CSVVHRGREQYF.

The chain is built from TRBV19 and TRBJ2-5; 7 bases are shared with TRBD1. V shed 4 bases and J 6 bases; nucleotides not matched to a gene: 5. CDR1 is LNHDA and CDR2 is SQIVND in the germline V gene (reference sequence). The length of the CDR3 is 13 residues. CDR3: CASSTTTGKTQYF. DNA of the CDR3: TGTGCCAGTAGTACGACGACAGGGAAGACCCAGTACTTC. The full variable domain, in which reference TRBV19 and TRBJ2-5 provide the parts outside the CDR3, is DGGITQSPKYLFRKEGQNVTLSCEQNLNHDAMYWYRQDPGQGLRLIYYSQIVNDFQKGDIAEGYSVSREKKESFPLTVTSAQKNPTAFYLCASSTTTGKTQYFGPGTRLLVL.

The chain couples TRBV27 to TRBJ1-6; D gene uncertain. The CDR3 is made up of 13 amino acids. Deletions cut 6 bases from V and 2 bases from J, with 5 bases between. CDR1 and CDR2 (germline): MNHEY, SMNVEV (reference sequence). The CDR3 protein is CASSVAYNSPLHF. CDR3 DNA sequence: TGTGCCAGCAGCGTCGCCTATAATTCACCCCTCCACTTT.

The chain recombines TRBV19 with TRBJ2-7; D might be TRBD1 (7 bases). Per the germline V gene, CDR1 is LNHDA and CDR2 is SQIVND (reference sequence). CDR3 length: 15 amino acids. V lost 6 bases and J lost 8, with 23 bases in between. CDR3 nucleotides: TGTGCCAGTAGGCTGGAGGGGGCCGCCCATGGAAAGCAGTACTTC. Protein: CASRLEGAAHGKQYF.

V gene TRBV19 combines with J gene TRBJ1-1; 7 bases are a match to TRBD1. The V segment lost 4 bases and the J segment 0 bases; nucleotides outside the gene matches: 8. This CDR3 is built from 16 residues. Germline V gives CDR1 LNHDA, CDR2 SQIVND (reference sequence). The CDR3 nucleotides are TGTGCCAGTAGTACCGGACAGGCCATCATGAACACTGAAGCTTTCTTT. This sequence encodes CASSTGQAIMNTEAFF.

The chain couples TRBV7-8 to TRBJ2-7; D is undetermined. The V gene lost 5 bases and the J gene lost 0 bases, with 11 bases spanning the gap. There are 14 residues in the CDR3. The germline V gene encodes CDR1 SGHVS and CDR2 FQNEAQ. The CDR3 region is CASSRTSPSYEQYV. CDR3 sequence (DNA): TGTGCCAGCAGCCGCACCTCTCCCTCCTACGAGCAGTACGTC.

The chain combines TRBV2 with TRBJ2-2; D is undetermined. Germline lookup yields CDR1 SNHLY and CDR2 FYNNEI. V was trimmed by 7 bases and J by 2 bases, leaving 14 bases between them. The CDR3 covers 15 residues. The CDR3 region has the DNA TGTGCCAGCACGGGTTTCCAACTTAACACCGGGGAGCTGTTTTTT. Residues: CASTGFQLNTGELFF.

The CDR3: CASSPVGTGGEGAFF. The CDR3 DNA is TGCGCCAGCAGCCCCGTTGGGACAGGGGGGGAGGGAGCTTTCTTT. This chain connects TRBV5-1 to TRBJ1-1; TRBD1 matches at 11 bases. The CDR3 has 15 residues. Unmatched junction bases numbered 12, after V lost 4 bases and J lost 10 bases. Per germline, CDR1 SGHRS and CDR2 YFSETQ.

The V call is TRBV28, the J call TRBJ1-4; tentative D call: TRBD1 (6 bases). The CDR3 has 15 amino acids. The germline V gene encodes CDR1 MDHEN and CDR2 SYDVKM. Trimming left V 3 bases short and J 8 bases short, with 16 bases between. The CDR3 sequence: CASSFQGGEPEKLFF. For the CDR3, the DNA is TGTGCCAGCAGTTTCCAAGGGGGAGAGCCCGAAAAACTGTTTTTT.

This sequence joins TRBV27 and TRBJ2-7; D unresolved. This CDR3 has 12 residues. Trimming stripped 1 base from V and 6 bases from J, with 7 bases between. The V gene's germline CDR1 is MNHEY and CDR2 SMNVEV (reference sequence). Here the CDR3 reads CASSLYGVEQYF. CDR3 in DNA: TGTGCCAGCAGTTTATATGGGGTCGAGCAGTACTTC.

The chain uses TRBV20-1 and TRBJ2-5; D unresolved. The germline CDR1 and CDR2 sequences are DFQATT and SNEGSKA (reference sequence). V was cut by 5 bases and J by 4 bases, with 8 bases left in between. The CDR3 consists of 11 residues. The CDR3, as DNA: TGCAGTGCTGCACTTACAGAGACCCAGTACTTC. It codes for CSAALTETQYF.

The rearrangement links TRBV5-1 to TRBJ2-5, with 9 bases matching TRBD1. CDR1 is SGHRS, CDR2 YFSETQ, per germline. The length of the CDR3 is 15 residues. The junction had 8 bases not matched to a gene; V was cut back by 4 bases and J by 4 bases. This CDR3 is CASSVATGGGETQYF. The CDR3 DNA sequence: TGCGCCAGCAGCGTAGCTACAGGGGGCGGAGAGACCCAGTACTTC.

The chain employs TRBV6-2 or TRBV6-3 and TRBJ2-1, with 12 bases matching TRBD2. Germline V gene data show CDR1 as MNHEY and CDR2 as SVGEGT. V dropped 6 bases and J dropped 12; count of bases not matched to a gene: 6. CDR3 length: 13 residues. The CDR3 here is CASSLAGGQAQFF. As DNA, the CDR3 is TGTGCCAGCAGCCTAGCGGGGGGGCAAGCGCAGTTCTTC.

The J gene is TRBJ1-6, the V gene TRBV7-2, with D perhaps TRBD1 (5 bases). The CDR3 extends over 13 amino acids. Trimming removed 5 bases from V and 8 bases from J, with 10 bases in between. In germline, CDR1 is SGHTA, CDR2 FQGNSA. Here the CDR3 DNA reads TGTGCCAGCAGCCCCTTGACAGATTCACCCCTCCACTTT. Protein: CASSPLTDSPLHF.

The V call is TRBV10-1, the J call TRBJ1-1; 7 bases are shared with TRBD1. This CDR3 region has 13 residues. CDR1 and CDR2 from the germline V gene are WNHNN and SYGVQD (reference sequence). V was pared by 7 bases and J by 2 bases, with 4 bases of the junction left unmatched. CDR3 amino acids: CASNDRANTEAFF. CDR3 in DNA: TGCGCCAGCAATGACAGGGCTAACACTGAAGCTTTCTTT.

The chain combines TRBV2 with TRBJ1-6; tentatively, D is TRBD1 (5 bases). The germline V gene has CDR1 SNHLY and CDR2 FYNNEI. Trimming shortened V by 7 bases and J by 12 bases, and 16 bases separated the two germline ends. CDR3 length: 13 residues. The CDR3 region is CASTLAGSEPLHF. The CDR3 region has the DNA TGTGCCAGCACCCTGGCAGGGTCAGAACCCCTCCACTTT. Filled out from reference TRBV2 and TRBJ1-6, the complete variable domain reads EPEVTQTPSHQVTQMGQEVILRCVPISNHLYFYWYRQILGQKVEFLVSFYNNEISEKSEIFDDQFSVERPDGSNFTLKIRSTKLEDSAMYFCASTLAGSEPLHFGNGTRLTVT.

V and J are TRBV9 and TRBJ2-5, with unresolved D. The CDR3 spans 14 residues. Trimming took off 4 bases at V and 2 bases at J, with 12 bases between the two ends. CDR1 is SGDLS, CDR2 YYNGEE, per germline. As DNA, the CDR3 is TGTGCCAGCAGCCCCAACACGCTGCAAGAGACCCAGTACTTC. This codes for CASSPNTLQETQYF.

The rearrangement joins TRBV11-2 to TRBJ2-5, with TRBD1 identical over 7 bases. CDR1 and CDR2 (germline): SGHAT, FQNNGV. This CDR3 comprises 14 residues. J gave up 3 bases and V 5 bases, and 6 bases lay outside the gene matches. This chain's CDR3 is CASSPGTVKETQYF. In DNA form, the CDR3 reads TGTGCCAGCAGCCCCGGGACAGTGAAAGAGACCCAGTACTTC.

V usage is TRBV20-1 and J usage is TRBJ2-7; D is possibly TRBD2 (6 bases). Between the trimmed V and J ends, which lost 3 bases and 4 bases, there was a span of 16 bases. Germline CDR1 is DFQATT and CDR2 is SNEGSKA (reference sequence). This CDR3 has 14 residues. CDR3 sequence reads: CSASDQGRGYEQYV. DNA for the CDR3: TGCAGTGCTAGTGATCAGGGTCGGGGGTACGAGCAGTACGTC.

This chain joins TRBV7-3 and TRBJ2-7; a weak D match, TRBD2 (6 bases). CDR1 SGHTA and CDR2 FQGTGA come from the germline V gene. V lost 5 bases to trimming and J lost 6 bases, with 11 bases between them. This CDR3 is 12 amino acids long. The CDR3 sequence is CASSRGAGEQYF. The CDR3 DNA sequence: TGTGCCAGCAGCCGCGGGGCGGGCGAGCAGTACTTC.

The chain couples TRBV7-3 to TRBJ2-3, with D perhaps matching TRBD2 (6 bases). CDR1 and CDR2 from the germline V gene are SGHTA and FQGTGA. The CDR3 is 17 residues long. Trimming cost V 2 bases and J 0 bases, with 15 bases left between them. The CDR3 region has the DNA TGTGCCAGCAGCTTAGACTGTATAGGACTAAGCACAGATACGCAGTATTTT. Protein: CASSLDCIGLSTDTQYF.

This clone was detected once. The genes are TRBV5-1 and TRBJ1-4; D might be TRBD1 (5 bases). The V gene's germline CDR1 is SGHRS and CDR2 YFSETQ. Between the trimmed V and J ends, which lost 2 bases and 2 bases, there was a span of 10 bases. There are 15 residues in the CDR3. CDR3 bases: TGCGCCAGCAGCTTCTTAGGGGTGACTAATGAAAAACTGTTTTTT. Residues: CASSFLGVTNEKLFF.